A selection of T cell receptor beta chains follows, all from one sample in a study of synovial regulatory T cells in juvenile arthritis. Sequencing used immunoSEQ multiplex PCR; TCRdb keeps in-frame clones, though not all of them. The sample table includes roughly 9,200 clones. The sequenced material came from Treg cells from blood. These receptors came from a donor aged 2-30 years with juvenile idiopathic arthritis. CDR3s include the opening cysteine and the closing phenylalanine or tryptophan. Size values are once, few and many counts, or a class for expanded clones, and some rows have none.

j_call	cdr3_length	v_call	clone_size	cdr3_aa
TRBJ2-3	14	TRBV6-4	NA	CASSARGLADTQYF
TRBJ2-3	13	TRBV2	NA	CAGHYSGLDTQYF
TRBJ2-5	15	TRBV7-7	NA	CASSLGVMDSETQYF
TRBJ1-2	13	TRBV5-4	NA	CASSLLGAYGYTF
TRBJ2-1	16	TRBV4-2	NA	CASSPLLAGAPNEQFF
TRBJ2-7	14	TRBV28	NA	CASSRPAENYEQYF
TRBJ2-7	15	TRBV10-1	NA	CASSEGQGVGYEQYF
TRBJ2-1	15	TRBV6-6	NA	CASSFNSPPFNEQFF
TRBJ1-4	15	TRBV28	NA	CASRYPGQGEEKLFF
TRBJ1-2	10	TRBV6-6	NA	CASSYETPTF
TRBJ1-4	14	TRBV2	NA	CASSAQGVSEKLFF
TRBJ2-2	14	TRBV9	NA	CASTRTHNTGELFF
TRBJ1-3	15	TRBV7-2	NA	CASSSPVPSGNTIYF
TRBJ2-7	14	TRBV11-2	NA	CASRRTGTDYEQYF
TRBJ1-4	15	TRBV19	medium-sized	CASSLGTPAVEKLFF
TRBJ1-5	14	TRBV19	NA	CASSYRARVQPQHF
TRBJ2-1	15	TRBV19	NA	CASSRGRGGYNEQFF
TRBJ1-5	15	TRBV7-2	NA	CASSSWGQSNQPQHF
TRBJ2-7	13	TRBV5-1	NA	CASSGEIAYEQYF
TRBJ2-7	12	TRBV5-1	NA	CASSFEGREQYF
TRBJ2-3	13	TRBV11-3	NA	CASSLGPTDTQYF
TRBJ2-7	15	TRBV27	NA	CASTKRGAGPSEQYF
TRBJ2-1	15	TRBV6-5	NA	CASSPGTSGYNEQFF
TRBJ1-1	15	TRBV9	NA	CASRPTGKMNTEAFF
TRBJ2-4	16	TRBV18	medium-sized	CASSPRAGLHRNIQYF
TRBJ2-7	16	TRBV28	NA	CASSLPGVYTSYEQYF
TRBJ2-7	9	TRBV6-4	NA	CASRHEQYF
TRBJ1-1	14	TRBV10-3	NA	CAISGQAPGTEAFF
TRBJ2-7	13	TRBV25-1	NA	CASSKGGLYEQYF
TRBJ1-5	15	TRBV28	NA	CASSPGQGYQSPQHF
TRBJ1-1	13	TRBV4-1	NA	CASSLSMNTEAFF
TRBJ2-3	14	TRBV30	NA	CAWGLWETTDTQYF
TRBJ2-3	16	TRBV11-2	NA	CASSLGVQGGSDTQYF
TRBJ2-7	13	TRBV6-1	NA	CASWVGQNYEQYF
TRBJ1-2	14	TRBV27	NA	CASSLSKTNYGYTF
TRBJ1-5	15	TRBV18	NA	CASSRGQFSNQPQHF
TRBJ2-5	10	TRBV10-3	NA	CAIGQETQYF
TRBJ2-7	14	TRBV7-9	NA	CASSPGTGGYEQYF
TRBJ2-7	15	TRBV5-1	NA	CASSLAGGISYEQYF
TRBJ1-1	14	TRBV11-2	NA	CASSPVTGNTEAFF
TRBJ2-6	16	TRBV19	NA	CASSILGYSGANVLTF